The TCR beta chain under discussion was sequenced for a study of technical replicates of blood from a few donors. The V and J ends lost 2 bases and 5 bases, in that order; junction bases with no gene match: 5. The CDR3 is 15 residues long. Germline assignment: CDR1 MNHNS and CDR2 SASEGT. TCRdb's copy holds only in-frame clones and misses some; the assay was immunoSEQ multiplex PCR. The sample comprises under 95,000 clones, about 95% of which are singletons, and 0.25% to 0.3% rests with the top ten. The clonotype was recovered from a human donor in good health. Sequencing used T cells isolated from PBMCs. V usage is TRBV6-1 and J usage is TRBJ2-1; TRBD2 matches 8 bases. The CDR3 here is CASSETLAVHNEQFF. CDR3 coding DNA: TGTGCCAGCAGTGAAACACTAGCGGTTCACAATGAGCAGTTCTTC.